This T cell receptor beta chain was captured by sequencing in a study of CD8 T cells in ankylosing spondylitis. General study findings and limits: In ankylosing spondylitis blood, a motif of roughly 8 highly homologous TCR beta variants appeared characteristic.

This clonotype came up many times. Its matching antigen is unknown. CDR1 and CDR2 from the germline V gene are MNHEY and SVGAGI. The V end lost 0 bases, the J end lost 5 bases, and 7 bases lay between the germline ends. The CDR3 is made up of 13 amino acids. Using its own MiXCR run on the 5' RACE reads, TCRdb lists one record per CDR3 protein. This sample has 250,000 or so distinct CDR3 sequences; under 30% occur once, and the top ten carry approximately 0.61%. The chain joins TRBV6-5 to TRBJ1-1; D unclear. The TCR originated in a male donor with ankylosing spondylitis or in good health (not recorded which). The specimen was blood, either unsorted or a sorted T cell fraction (not recorded which). Here the CDR3 reads CASSYSRRTEAFF. CDR3 bases: TGTGCCAGCAGTTACTCGAGGCGGACTGAAGCTTTCTTT.